The 24 T cell receptor beta chains below were found in one sample sequenced in a study of T cell responses to AZD1222 COVID-19 vaccine. Profiling relied on immunoSEQ multiplex PCR, and the TCRdb table lists in-frame clones only, not all of them. The data contain approximately 110,000 clones, roughly nine tenths of them singletons. The material sequenced was peripheral blood, taken 28 days after the second AZD1222 dose. Receptors were obtained from an adult who received the AZD1222 COVID-19 vaccine.

The chain is built from TRBV6-5 and TRBJ1-1; 7 bases are a match to TRBD1. Germline lookup yields CDR1 MNHEY and CDR2 SVGAGI. J lost 4 bases, V lost 4 bases, and 6 bases had no gene match. The CDR3 contains 14 residues. The chain's CDR3 is CASSWTGRVTEAFF. CDR3 bases: TGTGCCAGCAGTTGGACAGGACGGGTCACTGAAGCTTTCTTT.

The rearrangement joins TRBV3-1 (or the pseudogene TRBV3-2) to TRBJ2-7; 10 bases map to TRBD1. Germline loops: CDR1 LGHDT, CDR2 YNNKEL (reference sequence). V lost 5 bases to trimming and J lost 5 bases; unmatched junction nucleotides: 6. The CDR3 sequence is 14 residues long. The CDR3 sequence: CASSARDRGHEQYF. CDR3 coding DNA: TGTGCCAGCAGCGCCCGGGACAGGGGACACGAGCAGTACTTC.

This chain links TRBV19 with TRBJ1-1; D is possibly TRBD1 (5 bases). This CDR3 is 18 amino acids long. Per the germline V gene, CDR1 is LNHDA and CDR2 is SQIVND (reference sequence). With 2 bases removed from V and 0 bases from J, the gap between germline ends came to 19 bases. In DNA form, the CDR3 reads TGTGCCAGTAGTATAAATCGTGGGGACGGGGTACTGAACACTGAAGCTTTCTTT. Translated, it gives CASSINRGDGVLNTEAFF.

CDR3 in amino acids: CASSPPSRGNYGYTF. The CDR3 region has the DNA TGTGCCAGCTCACCACCGTCCAGGGGAAACTATGGCTACACCTTC. The gene calls are TRBV18 and TRBJ1-2; a possible D gene is TRBD1 (6 bases). Germline V gives CDR1 KGHSH, CDR2 LQKENI. The CDR3 is made up of 15 amino acids. Between the trimmed V and J ends, which lost 0 bases and 2 bases, there was a span of 10 bases.

CDR3 sequence (DNA): TGTGCCAGCAGCCAAGCTAGCGGGAGAGTCTACGAGCAGTACTTC. This translates into CASSQASGRVYEQYF. J is TRBJ2-7 and V is TRBV3-1 (or the pseudogene TRBV3-2), with 10 nucleotides matching TRBD2. CDR3 size: 15 residues. Germline V gene data show CDR1 as LGHDT and CDR2 as YNNKEL (reference sequence). J was trimmed by 3 bases and V by 1 base; bases with no gene match: 3.

The rearrangement joins TRBV9 to TRBJ1-5, with 7 nucleotides matching TRBD1. The length of the CDR3 is 16 residues. J gave up 7 bases and V 4 bases, and 14 bases lay outside the gene matches. Germline V gene data show CDR1 as SGDLS and CDR2 as YYNGEE. CDR3 sequence (DNA): TGTGCCAGCAGCTTTCGATTAATAGACAGGGAGCAGCCCCAGCATTTT. This codes for CASSFRLIDREQPQHF.

The chain has TRBV6-5 and TRBJ2-1; 8 nucleotides line up with TRBD1. Looked up from germline, CDR1 is MNHEY and CDR2 is SVGAGI. CDR3 length: 13 amino acids. The junction had 4 bases not matched to a gene; V was cut back by 8 bases and J by 4 bases. The CDR3: CASQTGEYNEQFF. DNA for the CDR3: TGTGCCAGCCAGACAGGGGAATACAATGAGCAGTTCTTC.

V gene TRBV6-1 combines with J gene TRBJ1-1; tentatively, D is TRBD1 (5 bases). The CDR3 totals 14 residues. Germline lookup yields CDR1 MNHNS and CDR2 SASEGT. V lost 3 bases and J 2 bases, leaving 10 bases between the germline ends. CDR3 DNA: TGTGCCAGCAGTGATAGGGGCTTAAACACTGAAGCTTTCTTT. This translates into CASSDRGLNTEAFF.

The V and J genes are TRBV28 and TRBJ1-2; D call uncertain. The CDR3 loop spans 15 amino acids. The germline V gene encodes CDR1 MDHEN and CDR2 SYDVKM. V lost 8 bases, J lost 4 bases, and 20 bases lay in between. Written as DNA, the CDR3 is TGTGCCAGCTTCGGACCCTACCAAGCTAGCTATGGCTACACCTTC. It yields the protein CASFGPYQASYGYTF.

This chain links TRBV4-2 with TRBJ1-5, with D unresolved. The CDR3 covers 16 residues. Trimming took off 0 bases at V and 0 bases at J, with 9 bases between the two ends. Germline V gives CDR1 LGHNA, CDR2 YNFKEQ. Here the CDR3 reads CASSQEPGSSNQPQHF. The CDR3 DNA follows: TGTGCCAGCAGCCAAGAGCCGGGATCTAGCAATCAGCCCCAGCATTTT.

The J gene is TRBJ1-4, the V gene TRBV5-1; D may be TRBD1 (5 bases). The V end was cut by 4 bases, the J end by 8 bases, with 15 bases between. Germline-derived CDR1 and CDR2 are SGHRS and YFSETQ. The CDR3 spans 14 residues. This CDR3 is CASSPGTEREKLFF. The CDR3 region has the DNA TGCGCCAGCAGCCCCGGGACCGAGAGGGAAAAACTGTTTTTT. Full variable domain (outside the CDR3, taken from reference TRBV5-1 and TRBJ1-4): KAGVTQTPRYLIKTRGQQVTLSCSPISGHRSVSWYQQTPGQGLQFLFEYFSETQRNKGNFPGRFSGRQFSNSRSEMNVSTLELGDSALYLCASSPGTEREKLFFGSGTQLSVL.

The V gene is TRBV28, the J gene TRBJ2-2; perhaps TRBD1 as D (5 bases). V lost 3 bases, J lost 2 bases, and 10 bases lay in between. Per the germline V gene, CDR1 is MDHEN and CDR2 is SYDVKM. The CDR3 sequence is 15 residues long. CDR3 in amino acids: CASSLRQGNTGELFF. The CDR3 region has the DNA TGTGCCAGCAGTTTGAGGCAGGGAAACACCGGGGAGCTGTTTTTT.

Concerning this clone: Other nucleotide sequences in the sample specify the same CDR3. The chain uses TRBV19 and TRBJ1-5; 7 bases agree with TRBD1. After removal of 3 bases from V and 5 bases from J, the junction contained 4 bases not matched to a gene. The V gene's germline CDR1 is LNHDA and CDR2 SQIVND (reference sequence). The CDR3 has 14 residues. CDR3 sequence (DNA): TGTGCCAGTAGTATTGGGACAGACTATCAGCCCCAGCATTTT. This translates into CASSIGTDYQPQHF.

This chain uses TRBV19 with TRBJ2-5, with 10 bases fitting TRBD1. This CDR3 contains 15 residues. CDR1 and CDR2 from the germline V gene are LNHDA and SQIVND (reference sequence). After removal of 3 bases from V and 4 bases from J, the junction contained 5 bases not matched to a gene. The CDR3 coding sequence is TGTGCCAGTAGTATGGGACAGGGGTTTGGAGAGACCCAGTACTTC. Residues: CASSMGQGFGETQYF.

The CDR3 coding sequence is TGTGCCAGTAGTATCGACAGGGGTGCCGGGGAGCTGTTTTTT. Encoded protein: CASSIDRGAGELFF. This chain joins TRBV19 and TRBJ2-2; the match to TRBD1 covers 8 bases. CDR3 length: 14 residues. V gave up 3 bases and J gave up 6 bases; unmatched junction bases: 3. Germline V gene lookup returns CDR1 LNHDA and CDR2 SQIVND (reference sequence).

V is TRBV29-1 and J is TRBJ1-2; D is perhaps TRBD1 (6 bases). This CDR3 comprises 13 residues. CDR1 is SQVTM, CDR2 ANQGSEA, per germline. The V gene lost 8 bases and the J gene lost 0 bases, with 13 bases spanning the gap. The CDR3 DNA sequence: TGCAGCTCGCCTTGGACAGCTAACTATGGCTACACCTTC. Translating gives CSSPWTANYGYTF.

The rearrangement uses TRBV4-2 and TRBJ2-2, with D maybe TRBD2 (5 bases). Germline CDR1 reads LGHNA; CDR2 reads YNFKEQ. V was shortened by 5 bases and J by 5 bases, with 9 bases between the two germline ends. The length of the CDR3 is 13 residues. The CDR3 sequence: CASSSIATGELFF. For the CDR3, the DNA is TGTGCCAGCAGCTCAATAGCGACCGGGGAGCTGTTTTTT.

The CDR3 coding sequence is TGCAGCGTTGAAGATCCAGCGGGAGTGCGCACAGATACGCAGTATTTT. Protein: CSVEDPAGVRTDTQYF. The gene calls are TRBV29-1 and TRBJ2-3; 8 nucleotides match TRBD2. With 0 bases clipped from V and 1 base from J, the junction kept 6 bases outside the gene matches. The CDR3 spans 16 residues. Germline CDR1 reads SQVTM; CDR2 reads ANQGSEA.

In regard to this clone: The junction differs from germline at one of its ends, possibly a read error. The gene calls are TRBV6-2 or TRBV6-3 and TRBJ2-1, with D uncertain. Germline values: CDR1 MNHEY, CDR2 SVGEGT. The CDR3 contains 13 residues. The CDR3 nucleotides read TGTGCCAGCAGCTACTTCCTCAAAGGTGAGCAGTTCTTC. Translation: CASSYFLKGEQFF.

This chain uses TRBV24-1 with TRBJ2-1; D perhaps matches TRBD2 (7 bases). This CDR3 spans 16 amino acids. Trimming removed 4 bases at V and 4 bases at J, with 16 bases between. The V gene's germline CDR1 is KGHDR and CDR2 SFDVKD. DNA for the CDR3: TGTGCCACCAGTGAGGCCCGGGGGGCATCATACAATGAGCAGTTCTTC. Translated: CATSEARGASYNEQFF.

The rearrangement uses TRBV6-2 or TRBV6-3 and TRBJ2-3; 7 bases agree with TRBD1. Germline-derived CDR1 and CDR2 are MNHEY and SVGEGT. The J segment lost 0 bases and the V segment lost 4 bases, leaving 7 bases of the junction unmatched. The CDR3 is 16 residues long. CDR3 nucleotide sequence: TGTGCCAGCAGTTTAATTACAGGGGCTAGCACAGATACGCAGTATTTT. The encoded protein is CASSLITGASTDTQYF.

The V and J genes are TRBV14 and TRBJ1-2, with a weak D call TRBD1 (5 bases). Germline V gene lookup returns CDR1 SGHDN and CDR2 FVKESK. CDR3 length: 15 residues. V lost 1 base to trimming and J lost 12 bases, with 21 bases between them. The CDR3 is CASSQGEGFQGSDTF. The DNA for the CDR3 is TGTGCCAGCAGCCAAGGGGAGGGGTTTCAAGGGAGTGACACCTTC.

The chain is built from TRBV27 and TRBJ1-1; D is unclear. Germline lookup yields CDR1 MNHEY and CDR2 SMNVEV (reference sequence). Between the trimmed V and J ends, which lost 3 bases and 5 bases, there was a span of 13 bases. CDR3 length: 14 residues. CDR3: CASSFIGVWTEAFF. The CDR3 DNA is TGTGCCAGCAGTTTCATCGGTGTTTGGACTGAAGCTTTCTTT.

The J gene is TRBJ1-2, the V gene TRBV27; D not resolved. This CDR3 region has 14 residues. V lost 5 bases and J 4 bases, leaving 14 bases between the germline ends. The germline V gene has CDR1 MNHEY and CDR2 SMNVEV (reference sequence). The CDR3 protein is CASSSREPPYGYTF. The CDR3 bases are TGTGCCAGCAGTAGCCGGGAACCACCCTATGGCTACACCTTC.